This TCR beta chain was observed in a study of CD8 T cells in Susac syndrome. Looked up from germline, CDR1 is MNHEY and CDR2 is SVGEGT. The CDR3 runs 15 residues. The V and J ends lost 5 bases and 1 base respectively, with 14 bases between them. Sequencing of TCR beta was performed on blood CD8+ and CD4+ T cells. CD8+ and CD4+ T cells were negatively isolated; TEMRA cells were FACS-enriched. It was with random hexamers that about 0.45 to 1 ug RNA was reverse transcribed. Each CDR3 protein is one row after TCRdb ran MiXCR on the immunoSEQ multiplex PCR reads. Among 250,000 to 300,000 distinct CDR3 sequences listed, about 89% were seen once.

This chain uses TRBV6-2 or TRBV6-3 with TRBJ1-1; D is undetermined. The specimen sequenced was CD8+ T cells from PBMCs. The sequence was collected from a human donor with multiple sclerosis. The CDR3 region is CASSPRTVRNTEAFF. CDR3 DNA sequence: TGTGCCAGCAGTCCTCGGACGGTTAGGAACACTGAAGCTTTCTTT.